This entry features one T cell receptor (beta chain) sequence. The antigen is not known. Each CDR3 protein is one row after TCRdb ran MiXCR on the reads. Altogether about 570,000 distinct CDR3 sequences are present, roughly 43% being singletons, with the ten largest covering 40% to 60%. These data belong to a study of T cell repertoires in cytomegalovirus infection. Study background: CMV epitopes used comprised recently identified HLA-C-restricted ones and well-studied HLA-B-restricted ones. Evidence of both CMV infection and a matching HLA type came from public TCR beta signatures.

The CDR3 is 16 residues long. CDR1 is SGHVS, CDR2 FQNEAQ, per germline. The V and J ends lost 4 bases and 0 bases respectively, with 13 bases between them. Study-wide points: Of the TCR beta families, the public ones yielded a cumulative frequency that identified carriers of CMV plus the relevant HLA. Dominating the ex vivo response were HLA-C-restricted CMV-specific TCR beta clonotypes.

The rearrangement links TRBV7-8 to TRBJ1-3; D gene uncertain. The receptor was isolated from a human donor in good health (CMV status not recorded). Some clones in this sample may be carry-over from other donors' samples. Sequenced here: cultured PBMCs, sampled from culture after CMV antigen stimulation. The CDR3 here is CASSSLPGSSGNTIYF. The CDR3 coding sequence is TGTGCCAGCAGCTCTCTTCCGGGCAGCTCTGGAAACACCATATATTTT.